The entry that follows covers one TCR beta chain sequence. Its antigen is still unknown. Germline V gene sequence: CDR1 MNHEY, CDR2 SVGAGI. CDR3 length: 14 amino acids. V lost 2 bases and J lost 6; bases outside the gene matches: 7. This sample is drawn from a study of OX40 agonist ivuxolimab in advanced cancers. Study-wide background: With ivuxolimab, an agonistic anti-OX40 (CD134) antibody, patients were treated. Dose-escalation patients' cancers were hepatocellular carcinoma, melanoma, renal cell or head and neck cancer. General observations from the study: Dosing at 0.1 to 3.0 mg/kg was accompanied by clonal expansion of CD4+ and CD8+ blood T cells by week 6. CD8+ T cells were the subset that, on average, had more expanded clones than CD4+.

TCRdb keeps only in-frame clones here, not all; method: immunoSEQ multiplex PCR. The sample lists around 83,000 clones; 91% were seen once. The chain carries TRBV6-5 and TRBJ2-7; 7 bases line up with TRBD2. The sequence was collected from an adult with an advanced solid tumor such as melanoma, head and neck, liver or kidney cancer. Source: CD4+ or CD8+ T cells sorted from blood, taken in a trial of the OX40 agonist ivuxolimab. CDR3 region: CASSYREGWGEQYF. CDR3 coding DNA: TGTGCCAGCAGTTACAGGGAGGGCTGGGGCGAGCAGTACTTC.